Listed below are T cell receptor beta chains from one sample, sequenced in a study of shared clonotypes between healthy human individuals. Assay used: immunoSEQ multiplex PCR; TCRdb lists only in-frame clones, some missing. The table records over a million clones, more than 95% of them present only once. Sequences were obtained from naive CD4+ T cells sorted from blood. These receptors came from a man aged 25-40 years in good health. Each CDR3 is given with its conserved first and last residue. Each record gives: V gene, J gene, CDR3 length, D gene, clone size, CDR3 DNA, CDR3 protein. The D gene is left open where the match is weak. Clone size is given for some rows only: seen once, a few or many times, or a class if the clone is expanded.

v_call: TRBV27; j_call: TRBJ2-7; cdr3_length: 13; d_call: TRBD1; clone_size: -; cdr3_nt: TGTGCCAGCAGTTTGACGTACAGGGGCGAGCAGTACTTC; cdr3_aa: CASSLTYRGEQYF
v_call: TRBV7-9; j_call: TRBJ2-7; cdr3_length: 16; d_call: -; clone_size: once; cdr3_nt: TGTGCCAGCAGCTTAGCGGGCATAGTCGAGGAGTACGAGCAGTACTTC; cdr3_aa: CASSLAGIVEEYEQYF
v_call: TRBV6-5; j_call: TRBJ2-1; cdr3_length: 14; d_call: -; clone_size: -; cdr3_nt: TGTGCCAGCAGTTACTCACGACTTAACAATGAGCAGTTCTTC; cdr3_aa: CASSYSRLNNEQFF
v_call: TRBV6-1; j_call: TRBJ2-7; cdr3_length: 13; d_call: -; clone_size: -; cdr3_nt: TGTGCCAGCAGTGTAGACGCCGGGACAGAGCAGTACTTC; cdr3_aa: CASSVDAGTEQYF
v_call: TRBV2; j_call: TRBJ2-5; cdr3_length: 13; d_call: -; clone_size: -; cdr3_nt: TGTGCCAGCAGCCAGGGTATCCAAGAGACCCAGTACTTC; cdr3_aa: CASSQGIQETQYF
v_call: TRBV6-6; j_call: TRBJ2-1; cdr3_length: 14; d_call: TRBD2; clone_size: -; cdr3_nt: TGTGCCAGTCTAAATAGCGGGGGGTACAATGAGCAGTTCTTC; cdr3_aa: CASLNSGGYNEQFF
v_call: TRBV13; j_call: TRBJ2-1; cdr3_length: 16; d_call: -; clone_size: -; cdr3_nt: TGTGCCAGCAGCTTAGGGGGGTCCGCCGTTTACAATGAGCAGTTCTTC; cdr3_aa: CASSLGGSAVYNEQFF
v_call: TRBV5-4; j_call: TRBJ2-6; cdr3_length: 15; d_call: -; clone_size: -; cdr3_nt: TGTGCCAGCAGCCCGGCCGATTCTGGGGCCAACGTCCTGACTTTC; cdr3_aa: CASSPADSGANVLTF
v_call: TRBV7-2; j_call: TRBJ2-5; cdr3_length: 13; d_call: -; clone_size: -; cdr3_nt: TGTGCCAGCAGCCGAGGGGGGCAAGAGACCCAGTACTTC; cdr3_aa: CASSRGGQETQYF
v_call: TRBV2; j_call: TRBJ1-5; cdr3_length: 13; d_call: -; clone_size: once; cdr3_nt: TGTGCCAGCAGTGCGGGGGGGACTCAGCCCCAGCATTTT; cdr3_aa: CASSAGGTQPQHF
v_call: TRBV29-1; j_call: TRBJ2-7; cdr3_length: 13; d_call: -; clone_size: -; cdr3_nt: TGCAGCGTTGGGAGGGGGGGTCTCTACGAGCAGTACTTC; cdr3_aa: CSVGRGGLYEQYF
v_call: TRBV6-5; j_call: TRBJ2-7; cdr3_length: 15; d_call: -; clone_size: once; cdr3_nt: TGTGCCAGCAAACAAGGGGCGGGCCTCTCCTACGAGCAGTACTTC; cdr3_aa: CASKQGAGLSYEQYF
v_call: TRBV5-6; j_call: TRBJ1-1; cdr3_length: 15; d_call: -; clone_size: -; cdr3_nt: TGTGCCAGCAGCGGGGACGGGGGGCGCGTCACTGAAGCTTTCTTT; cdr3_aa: CASSGDGGRVTEAFF
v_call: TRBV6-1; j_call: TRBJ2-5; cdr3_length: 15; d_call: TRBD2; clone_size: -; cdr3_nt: TGTGCCAGCAGCGGGACTAGCGGACCACAAGAGACCCAGTACTTC; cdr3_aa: CASSGTSGPQETQYF
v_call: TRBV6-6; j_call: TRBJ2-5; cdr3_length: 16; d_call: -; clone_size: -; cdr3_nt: TGTGCCAGCAGTTACTCTTCAGGGTATACCAGAGAGACCCAGTACTTC; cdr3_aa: CASSYSSGYTRETQYF
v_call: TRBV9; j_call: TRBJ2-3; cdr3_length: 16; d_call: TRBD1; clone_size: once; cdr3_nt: TGTGCCAGCAGCCCCCACGGGGACAGGAGCACAGATACGCAGTATTTT; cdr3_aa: CASSPHGDRSTDTQYF
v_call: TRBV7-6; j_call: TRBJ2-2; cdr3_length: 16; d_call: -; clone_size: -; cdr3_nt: TGTGCCAGCAGCTTAACAGGACAGCCGAACACCGGGGAGCTGTTTTTT; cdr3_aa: CASSLTGQPNTGELFF
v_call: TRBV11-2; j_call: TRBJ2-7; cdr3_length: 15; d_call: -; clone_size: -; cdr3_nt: TGTGCCAGCAGACCCGGGGGCAGGGGGAAATACGAGCAGTACTTC; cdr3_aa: CASRPGGRGKYEQYF
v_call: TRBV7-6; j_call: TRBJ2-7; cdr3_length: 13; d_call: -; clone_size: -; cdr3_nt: TGTGCCAGCAGCTTAGCATGGGGCTACGAGCAGTACTTC; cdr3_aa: CASSLAWGYEQYF
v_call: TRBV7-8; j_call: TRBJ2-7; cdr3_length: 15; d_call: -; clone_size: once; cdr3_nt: TGTGCCAGCAGCTTAGGAGGCGGCGAGCTCTACGAGCAGTACTTC; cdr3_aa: CASSLGGGELYEQYF
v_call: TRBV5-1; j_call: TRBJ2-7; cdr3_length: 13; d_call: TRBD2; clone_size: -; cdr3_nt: TGCGCCAGCAGCGACGGGAGGATCGACGAGCAGTACTTC; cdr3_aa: CASSDGRIDEQYF
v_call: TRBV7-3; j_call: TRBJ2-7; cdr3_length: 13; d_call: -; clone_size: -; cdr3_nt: TGTGCCAGCAGCTCTGGGGGAACCCACGAGCAGTACTTC; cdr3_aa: CASSSGGTHEQYF
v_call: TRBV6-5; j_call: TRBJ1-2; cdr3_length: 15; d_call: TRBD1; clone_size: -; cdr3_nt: TGTGCCAGCAGTTACTCCCCGACAGGGATCTATGGCTACACCTTC; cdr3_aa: CASSYSPTGIYGYTF
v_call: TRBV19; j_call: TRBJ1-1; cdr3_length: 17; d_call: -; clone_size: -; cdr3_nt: TGTGCCAGTAGTACAGCCGAAGGTGGGCGGGGGAACACTGAAGCTTTCTTT; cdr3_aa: CASSTAEGGRGNTEAFF
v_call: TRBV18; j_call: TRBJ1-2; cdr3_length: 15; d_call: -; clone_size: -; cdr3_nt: TGTGCCAGCTCATCGGGGGACAAGACTAACTATGGCTACACCTTC; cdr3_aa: CASSSGDKTNYGYTF
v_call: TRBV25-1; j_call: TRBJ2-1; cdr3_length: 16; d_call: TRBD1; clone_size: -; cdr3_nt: TGTGCCAGCAGTGGGTCGGACAGGGGTGAATACAATGAGCAGTTCTTC; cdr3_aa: CASSGSDRGEYNEQFF
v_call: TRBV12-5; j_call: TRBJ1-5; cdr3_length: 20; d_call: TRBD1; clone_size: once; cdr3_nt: TGTGCTAGTGGTTTGGTTAGCCGGGACAGGGGGCGAACGAGCAATCAGCCCCAGCATTTT; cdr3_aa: CASGLVSRDRGRTSNQPQHF
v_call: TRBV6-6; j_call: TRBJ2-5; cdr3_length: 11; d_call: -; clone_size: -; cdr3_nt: TGTGCCAGCAGTAATGGAGAGACCCAGTACTTC; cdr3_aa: CASSNGETQYF
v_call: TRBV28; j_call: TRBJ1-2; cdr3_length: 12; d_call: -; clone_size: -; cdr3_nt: TGTGCCAGCAGTCAAGAACACTATGGCTACACCTTC; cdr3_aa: CASSQEHYGYTF
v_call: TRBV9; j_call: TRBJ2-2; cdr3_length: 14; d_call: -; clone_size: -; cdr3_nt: TGTGCCAGCAGCGGAGGGCCAGGCACCGGGGAGCTGTTTTTT; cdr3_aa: CASSGGPGTGELFF
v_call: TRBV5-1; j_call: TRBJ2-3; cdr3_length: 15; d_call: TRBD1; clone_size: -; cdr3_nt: TGCGCCAGCAGCCTGGGACAGGGTATTACAGATACGCAGTATTTT; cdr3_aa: CASSLGQGITDTQYF
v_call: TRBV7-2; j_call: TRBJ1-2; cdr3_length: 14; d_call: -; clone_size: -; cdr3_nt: TGTGCCAGCAGCTTAAGGACAGCTAACTATGGCTACACCTTC; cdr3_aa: CASSLRTANYGYTF
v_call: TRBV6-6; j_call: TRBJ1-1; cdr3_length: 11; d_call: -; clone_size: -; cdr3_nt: TGTGCCACAAGCGACAGTCTTGAAGCTTTCTTT; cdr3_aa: CATSDSLEAFF
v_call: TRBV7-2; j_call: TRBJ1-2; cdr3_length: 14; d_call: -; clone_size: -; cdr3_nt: TGTGCCAGCAGCTTAGATGGCGGAAACTATGGCTACACCTTC; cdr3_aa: CASSLDGGNYGYTF
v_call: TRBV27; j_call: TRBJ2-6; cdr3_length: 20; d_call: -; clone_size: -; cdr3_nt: TGTGCCAGCAGTGAGGGCAAACCAGGGAGACACCTGTCTGGGGCCAACGTCCTGACTTTC; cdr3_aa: CASSEGKPGRHLSGANVLTF
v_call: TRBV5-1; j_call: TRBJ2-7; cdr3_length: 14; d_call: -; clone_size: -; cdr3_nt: TGCGCCAGCAGCTTGGTTTGGGGAAACCACGAGCAGTACTTC; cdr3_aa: CASSLVWGNHEQYF
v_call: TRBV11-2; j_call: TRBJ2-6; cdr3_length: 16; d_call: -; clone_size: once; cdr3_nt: TGTGCCAGCACAGTCAGGGTACTCTCTGGGGCCAACGTCCTGACTTTC; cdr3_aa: CASTVRVLSGANVLTF
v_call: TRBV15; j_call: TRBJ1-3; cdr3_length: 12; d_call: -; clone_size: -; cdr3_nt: TGTGCCACCAGCAGAGCAGGAAACACCATATATTTT; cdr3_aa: CATSRAGNTIYF
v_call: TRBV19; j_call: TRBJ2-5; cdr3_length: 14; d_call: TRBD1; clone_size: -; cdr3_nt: TGTGCCAGTACCGGGACAGGGAGGCAAGAGACCCAGTACTTC; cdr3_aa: CASTGTGRQETQYF
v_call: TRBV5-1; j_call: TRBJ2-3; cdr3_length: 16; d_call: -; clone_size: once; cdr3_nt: TGCGCCAGCAGCCTGACGACAGGAGTGGGAGTAGATACGCAGTATTTT; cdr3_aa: CASSLTTGVGVDTQYF
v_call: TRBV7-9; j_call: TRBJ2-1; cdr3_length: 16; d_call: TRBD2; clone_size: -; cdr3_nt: TGTGCCAGCAGCTTCCTTAGCGGGAGGGCCTACAATGAGCAGTTCTTC; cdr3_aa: CASSFLSGRAYNEQFF
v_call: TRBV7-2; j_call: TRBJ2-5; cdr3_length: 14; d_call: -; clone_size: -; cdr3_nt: TGTGCCAGCAGCTTAGCCGTGCAGCAAGAGACCCAGTACTTC; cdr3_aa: CASSLAVQQETQYF
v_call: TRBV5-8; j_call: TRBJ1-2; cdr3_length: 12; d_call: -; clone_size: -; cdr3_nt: TGTGCCAGCAGCTTGGAAGGTTGGGTCTACACCTTC; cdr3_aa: CASSLEGWVYTF
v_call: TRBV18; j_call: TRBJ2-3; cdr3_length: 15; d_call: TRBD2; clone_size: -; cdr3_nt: TGTGCCAGCTCAGCCCTAGCGGGAGCAGGAGATACGCAGTATTTT; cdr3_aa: CASSALAGAGDTQYF
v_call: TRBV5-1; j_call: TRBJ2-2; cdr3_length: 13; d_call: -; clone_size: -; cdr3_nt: TGCGCCAGCAGCCGGACAGTCACCGGGGAGCTGTTTTTT; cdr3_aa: CASSRTVTGELFF
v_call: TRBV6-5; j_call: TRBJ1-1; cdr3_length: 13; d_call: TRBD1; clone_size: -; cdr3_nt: TGTGCCAGCAGTTATTCCGGGACAGGGTTGGCTTTCTTT; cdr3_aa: CASSYSGTGLAFF
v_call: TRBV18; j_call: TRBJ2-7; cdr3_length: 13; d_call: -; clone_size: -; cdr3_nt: TGTGCCAGCTCACCCCTGTCGGGGGACGAGCAGTACTTC; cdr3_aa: CASSPLSGDEQYF
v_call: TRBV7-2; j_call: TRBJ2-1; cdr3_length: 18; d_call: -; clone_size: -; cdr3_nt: TGTGCCAGCAGCTTAGTAGTAGGTCGGGGTAGCGGCAACAATGAGCAGTTCTTC; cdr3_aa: CASSLVVGRGSGNNEQFF
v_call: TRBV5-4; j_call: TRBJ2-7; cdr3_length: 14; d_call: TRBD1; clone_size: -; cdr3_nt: TGTGCCAGCAGCAACGGACAGGGTCGGTACGAGCAGTACTTC; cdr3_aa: CASSNGQGRYEQYF
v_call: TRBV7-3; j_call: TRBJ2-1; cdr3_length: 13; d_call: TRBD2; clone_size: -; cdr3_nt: TGTGCCAGCGCTCTAGCGGGTGACAATGAGCAGTTCTTC; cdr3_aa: CASALAGDNEQFF
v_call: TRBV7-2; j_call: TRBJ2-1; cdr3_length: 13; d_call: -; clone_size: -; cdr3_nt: TGTGCCAGCAGCGCTCCCTCCTACAATGAGCAGTTCTTC; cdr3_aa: CASSAPSYNEQFF
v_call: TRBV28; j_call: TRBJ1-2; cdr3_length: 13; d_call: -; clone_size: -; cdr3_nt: TGTGCCAGCAGTTTTCAGGCGAACTATGGCTACACCTTC; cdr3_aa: CASSFQANYGYTF
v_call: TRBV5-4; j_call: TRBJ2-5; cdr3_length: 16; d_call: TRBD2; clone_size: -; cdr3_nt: TGTGCCAGTTCCCTGACTAGCGGGAGGGCCCGGGAGACCCAGTACTTC; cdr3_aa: CASSLTSGRARETQYF
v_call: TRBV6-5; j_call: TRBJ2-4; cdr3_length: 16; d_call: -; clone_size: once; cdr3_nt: TGTGCCAGCAGTTCCACTGGGACGGCCGACAAAAACATTCAGTACTTC; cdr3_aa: CASSSTGTADKNIQYF
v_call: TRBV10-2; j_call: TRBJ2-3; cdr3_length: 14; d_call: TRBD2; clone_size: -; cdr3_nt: TGCGCCAGCAAATCTAGCGGGTTCACAGATACGCAGTATTTT; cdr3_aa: CASKSSGFTDTQYF